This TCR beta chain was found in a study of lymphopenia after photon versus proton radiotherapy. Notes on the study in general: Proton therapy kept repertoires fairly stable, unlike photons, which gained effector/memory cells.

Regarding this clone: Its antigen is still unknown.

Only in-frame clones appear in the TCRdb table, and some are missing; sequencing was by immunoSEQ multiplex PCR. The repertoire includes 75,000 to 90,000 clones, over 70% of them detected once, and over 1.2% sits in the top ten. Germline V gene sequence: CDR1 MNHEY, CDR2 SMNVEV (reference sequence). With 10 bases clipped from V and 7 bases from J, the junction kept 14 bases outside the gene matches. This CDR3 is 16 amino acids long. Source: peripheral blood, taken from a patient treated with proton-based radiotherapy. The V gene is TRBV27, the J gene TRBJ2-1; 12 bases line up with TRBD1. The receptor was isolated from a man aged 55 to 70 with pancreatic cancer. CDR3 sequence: CATSRPGQGAGNEQFF. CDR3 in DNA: TGTGCCACCTCGCGCCCGGGACAGGGGGCAGGGAATGAGCAGTTCTTC.